These 28 T cell receptor beta chains share one sample of origin, sequenced in a study of chemoradiotherapy in HPV16-positive cancers. Clones were sequenced by immunoSEQ multiplex PCR, and TCRdb holds only the in-frame ones, with some missing. The sample carries over 3,500 clones, 90% recorded once. Sampling was carried out from a patient who underwent chemoradiotherapy. The receptor set was obtained from a human donor with HPV-associated anogenital cancer.

The chain uses TRBV6-6 and TRBJ2-7, with D tentatively TRBD1 (6 bases). Trimming shortened V by 9 bases and J by 4 bases, and 13 bases separated the two germline ends. The CDR3 length is 12 residues. Germline lookup yields CDR1 MNHNY and CDR2 SVGAGI (reference sequence). The CDR3 DNA is TGTGCCAGTGGGACACCAAATTACGAGCAGTACTTC. It codes for CASGTPNYEQYF.

This clone was detected once. V gene TRBV6-5 combines with J gene TRBJ2-5; 7 positions match TRBD1. The CDR3 covers 14 residues. Germline V gives CDR1 MNHEY, CDR2 SVGAGI. V lost 0 bases to trimming and J lost 5 bases; unmatched junction nucleotides: 3. The CDR3 bases are TGTGCCAGCAGTTACTCAGGGGGCTGGGAGACCCAGTACTTC. This sequence encodes CASSYSGGWETQYF.

The gene calls are TRBV5-6 and TRBJ1-2, with 7 bases that match TRBD1. Germline V gene lookup returns CDR1 SGHDT and CDR2 YYEEEE. The CDR3 is 14 amino acids. V trimming: 0 bases; J trimming: 5 bases; junction bases outside the gene matches: 4. CDR3 in DNA: TGTGCCAGCAGCTTGGTCAGGGGGGGGTATGGCTACACCTTC. Residues: CASSLVRGGYGYTF.

The V call is TRBV30, the J call TRBJ2-2, with unresolved D. The CDR3 spans 12 residues. Germline V gene data show CDR1 as GTSNPN and CDR2 as SVGIG (reference sequence). Trimming took 1 base from V and 6 from J, leaving 6 bases between them. In DNA, the CDR3 is TGTGCCTGGAGTGCGTCCGCCGGGGAGCTGTTTTTT. Translating it yields CAWSASAGELFF.

V usage is TRBV7-8 and J usage is TRBJ2-7, with 9 nucleotides matching TRBD1. Per germline, CDR1 SGHVS and CDR2 FQNEAQ. This CDR3 spans 15 amino acids. V gave up 5 bases and J gave up 3 bases; unmatched junction bases: 8. The CDR3 protein is CASSPTTGGGYEQYF. CDR3 nucleotide sequence: TGTGCCAGCAGCCCCACGACAGGGGGGGGCTACGAGCAGTACTTC.

This chain joins TRBV6-5 and TRBJ2-6; no clear D. The germline V gene encodes CDR1 MNHEY and CDR2 SVGAGI. The CDR3 totals 13 residues. Between the trimmed V and J ends, which lost 8 bases and 3 bases, there was a span of 8 bases. CDR3: CASRTDGANVLTF. CDR3 nucleotide sequence: TGTGCCAGCCGGACGGATGGGGCCAACGTCCTGACTTTC.

The rearrangement joins TRBV27 to TRBJ1-1; D not resolved. The V gene's germline CDR1 is MNHEY and CDR2 SMNVEV (reference sequence). Trimming pared 3 bases from V and 8 bases from J, leaving 7 bases between. CDR3 length: 11 amino acids. CDR3 sequence reads: CASSLGQEAFF. CDR3 coding DNA: TGTGCCAGCAGTTTGGGTCAGGAAGCTTTCTTT.

The rearrangement uses TRBV7-3 and TRBJ2-5; D not certain. CDR1 and CDR2 from the germline V gene are SGHTA and FQGTGA. V shed 5 bases and J shed 5 bases, with 18 bases lying between them. This CDR3 spans 15 amino acids. CDR3 residues: CASSPLGRSWETQYF. The CDR3 DNA reads TGTGCCAGCAGCCCACTGGGCAGGTCTTGGGAGACCCAGTACTTC.

This clone came up a few times. The sample carries other DNA sequences with the same CDR3. The CDR3 region has the DNA TGTGCCAGCAGGGACCGGGACAGAGTGAACACTGAAGCTTTCTTT. This gives the protein CASRDRDRVNTEAFF. This chain uses TRBV6-1 with TRBJ1-1, with TRBD1 matching 7 bases. Per the germline V gene, CDR1 is MNHNS and CDR2 is SASEGT. CDR3 size: 15 residues. V lost 6 bases, J lost 0 bases, and 7 bases stayed unmatched.

This chain connects TRBV27 to TRBJ1-1; tentatively, D is TRBD1 (5 bases). Germline V CDR1 and CDR2: MNHEY, SMNVEV (reference sequence). The CDR3 extends over 13 amino acids. V dropped 3 bases and J dropped 3 bases, with 8 bases sitting between them. The CDR3 here is CASSFRRDTEAFF. In nucleotides, the CDR3 is TGTGCCAGCAGTTTCCGCAGGGACACTGAAGCTTTCTTT.

The chain carries TRBV30 and TRBJ1-1; no reliable D call. The ends were cut back, 2 bases at V and 1 base at J, with 11 bases in the middle. CDR3 size: 14 residues. The germline V gene encodes CDR1 GTSNPN and CDR2 SVGIG (reference sequence). The CDR3 here is CAWSPPTRNTEAFF. For the CDR3, the DNA is TGTGCCTGGAGTCCCCCGACCCGGAACACTGAAGCTTTCTTT.

This clone occurred once. V is TRBV5-1 and J is TRBJ2-5, with TRBD1 matching over 11 bases. The V gene end was trimmed by 4 bases and the J gene end by 6 bases; junction bases not matched to a gene: 2. CDR1 is SGHRS, CDR2 YFSETQ, per germline. CDR3 length: 13 amino acids. CDR3 protein: CASSGTGGKTQYF. CDR3 nucleotides: TGCGCCAGCAGCGGGACAGGGGGGAAGACCCAGTACTTC.

This clone was seen only once. The V call is TRBV4-2, the J call TRBJ2-7; TRBD2 aligns across 7 bases. This CDR3 region has 16 residues. The ends lost 3 bases at V and 0 bases at J; junction bases unmatched: 8. Per the germline V gene, CDR1 is LGHNA and CDR2 is YNFKEQ. The CDR3 DNA sequence: TGTGCCAGCAGCCAGTTCGTGGGGGGGACCTCCTACGAGCAGTACTTC. Translating it yields CASSQFVGGTSYEQYF.

With respect to this clone: An end of the junction does not agree with germline; a read error may underlie this. The chain is built from TRBV7-2 and TRBJ2-5, with 12 positions matching TRBD2. The CDR3 sequence is 16 residues long. Germline lookup yields CDR1 SGHTA and CDR2 FQGNSA. The CDR3 spells CASSPRLAGEQETQYF. The CDR3 DNA reads TGTGCCAGCAGCCCCCGACTAGCGGGGGAACAAGAAACCCAGTACTTC. The full variable domain, rest sourced from reference TRBV7-2 and TRBJ2-5, is GAGVSQSPSNKVTEKGKDVELRCDPISGHTALYWYRQSLGQGLEFLIYFQGNSAPDKSGLPSDRFSAERTGGSVSTLTIQRTQQEDSAVYLCASSPRLAGEQETQYFGPGTRLLVL.

The V and J genes are TRBV7-8 and TRBJ1-1; no firm D call. Trimming removed 1 base at V and 5 bases at J, with 11 bases between. The CDR3 consists of 14 residues. The germline V gene encodes CDR1 SGHVS and CDR2 FQNEAQ. The CDR3 reads CASSLVLGLTEAFF. The CDR3 DNA sequence: TGTGCCAGCAGCTTAGTGCTAGGCTTGACTGAAGCTTTCTTT.

The V gene is TRBV30, the J gene TRBJ1-5; TRBD1 matches at 8 bases. J gave up 7 bases and V 4 bases, and 15 bases lay outside the gene matches. This CDR3 is built from 16 residues. The germline V gene encodes CDR1 GTSNPN and CDR2 SVGIG (reference sequence). The CDR3 DNA follows: TGTGCCTGGACCGTTGGACAGGGAAGGTCAAGACAGCCCCAGCATTTT. Protein: CAWTVGQGRSRQPQHF.

The chain carries TRBV11-3 and TRBJ2-1; D possibly matches TRBD1 or TRBD2 (5 bases each). Germline V gene sequence: CDR1 SGHNT, CDR2 YENEEA. Trimming cost V 1 base and J 5 bases, with 9 bases left between them. The CDR3 has 14 residues. The DNA for the CDR3 is TGTGCCAGCAGCTTAGGGGGGACGGACAATGAGCAGTTCTTC. Translated: CASSLGGTDNEQFF.

The chain carries TRBV7-2 and TRBJ1-5, with D unresolved. The germline gives CDR1 SGHTA, CDR2 FQGNSA. The CDR3 is 13 amino acids. Trimming pared 3 bases from V and 5 bases from J, leaving 8 bases between. As DNA, the CDR3 is TGTGCCAGCAGCTTCTTCGGGGATCAGCCCCAGCATTTT. Its translation is CASSFFGDQPQHF.

The V call is TRBV27, the J call TRBJ2-3; D remains ambiguous. This CDR3 has 14 residues. The germline V and J ends were trimmed by 2 bases and 2 bases, with 8 bases remaining between them. The germline V gene has CDR1 MNHEY and CDR2 SMNVEV (reference sequence). CDR3 coding DNA: TGTGCCAGCAGTTTAACCGTTACCACAGATACGCAGTATTTT. This encodes CASSLTVTTDTQYF.

This chain joins TRBV7-2 and TRBJ2-2; no clear D gene. V lost 4 bases to trimming and J lost 0 bases, with 12 bases between them. Germline values: CDR1 SGHTA, CDR2 FQGNSA. The CDR3 extends over 16 amino acids. The CDR3 loop is CASSYWTGSNTGELFF. The CDR3 DNA sequence: TGTGCCAGCAGCTACTGGACCGGTTCGAACACCGGGGAGCTGTTTTTT.

This chain joins TRBV29-1 and TRBJ2-3, with a possible D match to TRBD1 (6 bases). Deletions cut 7 bases from V and 0 bases from J, with 14 bases between. Germline CDR1 and CDR2: SQVTM and ANQGSEA. There are 14 residues in the CDR3. The CDR3 region is CSATDRQSTDTQYF. For the CDR3, the DNA is TGCAGCGCCACCGACAGGCAAAGCACAGATACGCAGTATTTT.

The genes are TRBV11-2 and TRBJ1-1; unclear D gene. The germline V and J ends were trimmed by 8 bases and 1 base, with 14 bases remaining between them. CDR3 length: 14 amino acids. Germline loops: CDR1 SGHAT, CDR2 FQNNGV. The CDR3 here is CASARVVGNTEAFF. The DNA for the CDR3 is TGTGCCAGCGCACGGGTGGTCGGGAACACTGAAGCTTTCTTT.

This chain joins TRBV5-4 and TRBJ2-1; tentatively, D is TRBD1 (5 bases). With 0 bases removed from V and 2 bases from J, the gap between germline ends came to 9 bases. The CDR3 consists of 15 residues. The V gene's germline CDR1 is SGHNT and CDR2 YYREEE (reference sequence). CDR3 loop: CASSLGQGPYNEQFF. CDR3 in DNA: TGTGCCAGCAGCTTGGGTCAGGGCCCCTACAATGAGCAGTTCTTC. The whole variable domain, remainder taken from reference TRBV5-4 and TRBJ2-1, is ETGVTQSPTHLIKTRGQQVTLRCSSQSGHNTVSWYQQALGQGPQFIFQYYREEENGRGNFPPRFSGLQFPNYSSELNVNALELDDSALYLCASSLGQGPYNEQFFGPGTRLTVL.

This chain joins TRBV11-2 and TRBJ1-5, with a possible D match to TRBD1 (6 bases). The CDR3 length is 15 residues. Germline V gene sequence: CDR1 SGHAT, CDR2 FQNNGV. V lost 5 bases to trimming and J lost 6 bases, with 17 bases between them. Here the CDR3 DNA reads TGTGCCAGCAGCCCCGGGCGGGGGGCAGGTCAGCCCCAGCATTTT. This translates into CASSPGRGAGQPQHF.

The rearrangement links TRBV13 to TRBJ2-1, with TRBD1 identical over 9 bases. Per the germline V gene, CDR1 is PRHDT and CDR2 is FYEKMQ (reference sequence). The CDR3 spans 16 residues. Trimming took 4 bases from V and 5 from J; bases not matched to a gene: 9. CDR3 amino acids: CASSSLRDRVHNEQFF. In nucleotides, the CDR3 is TGTGCCAGCAGCTCACTCCGGGACAGGGTCCACAATGAGCAGTTCTTC.

The V and J genes are TRBV5-1 and TRBJ2-3; D is possibly TRBD1 (6 bases). Trimming took off 3 bases at V and 0 bases at J, with 11 bases between the two ends. This CDR3 region has 15 residues. The germline gives CDR1 SGHRS, CDR2 YFSETQ. The CDR3 is CASSSGTTSTDTQYF. The CDR3 bases are TGCGCCAGCAGCTCCGGGACAACAAGCACAGATACGCAGTATTTT.

In DNA, the CDR3 is TGTGCCAGCAGCTTTGGTCGGCAGAAGAACACTGAAGCTTTCTTT. Translating it yields CASSFGRQKNTEAFF. The chain uses TRBV11-3 and TRBJ1-1; the D is unclear. The CDR3 length is 15 residues. Trimming stripped 3 bases from V and 1 base from J, with 12 bases between. The V gene's germline CDR1 is SGHNT and CDR2 YENEEA.

This chain links TRBV28 with TRBJ2-1; D possibly corresponds to TRBD2 (6 bases). Per the germline V gene, CDR1 is MDHEN and CDR2 is SYDVKM. This CDR3 spans 14 amino acids. V gave up 3 bases and J gave up 3 bases, with 9 bases separating them. DNA of the CDR3: TGTGCCAGCAGTTTGATCGGGGGCTACAATGAGCAGTTCTTC. Amino acids: CASSLIGGYNEQFF.